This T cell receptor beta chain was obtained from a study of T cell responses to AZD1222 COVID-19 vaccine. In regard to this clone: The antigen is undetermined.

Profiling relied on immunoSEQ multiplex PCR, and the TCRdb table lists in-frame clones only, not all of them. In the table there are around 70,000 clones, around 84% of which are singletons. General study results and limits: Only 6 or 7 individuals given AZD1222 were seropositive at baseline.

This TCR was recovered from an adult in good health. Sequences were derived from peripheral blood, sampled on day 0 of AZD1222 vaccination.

DNA of the CDR3: TGTGCCAGCTCACCGGATGAAGGAGGCTTCTCTGGAAACACCATATATTTT. Protein: CASSPDEGGFSGNTIYF. The chain employs TRBV18 and TRBJ1-3, with D hard to call. Deletions cut 3 bases from V and 0 bases from J, with 15 bases between. There are 17 residues in the CDR3. Germline CDR1 KGHSH, CDR2 LQKENI.